These 26 T cell receptor beta chains originate from one sample sequenced in a study of monozygotic twins with inflammatory bowel disease (dated by TCRdb to the late 2010s). The library was made by 5' RACE. The sequencer was an Illumina HiSeq 2500. After the reads were reprocessed by TCRdb, one entry was made per CDR3 protein sequence, with no DNA. The sample table gives over 90,000 distinct CDR3 sequences. 1.5% to 2% of the sample rests with the top ten. The material sequenced was blood. The receptors come from a human donor with ulcerative colitis or Crohn's disease, or a healthy co-twin of an affected twin (not recorded which).

The J gene is TRBJ2-7, the V gene TRBV12-3 or TRBV12-4; TCRdb indicates TRBD1, and absent DNA this call remains unverified. The CDR3 runs to 13 residues. CDR3 protein: CASSSPRVYEQYF.

The CDR3 loop reads CSARGRVETQYF. V and J are TRBV20-1 and TRBJ2-5; the TRBD2 assignment by TCRdb is unverifiable without DNA. The CDR3 length is 12 residues. CDR1 is DFQATT, CDR2 SNEGSKA, per germline (reference sequence).

V and J are TRBV3-1 and TRBJ1-2. Germline CDR1 reads LGHDT; CDR2 reads YNNKEL (reference sequence). The CDR3 consists of 12 residues. The CDR3 here is CASSQGNYGYTF.

V usage is TRBV7-2 and J usage is TRBJ2-7; the D gene TCRdb calls, TRBD1, cannot be checked with no DNA. Germline-derived CDR1 and CDR2 are SGHTA and FQGNSA. The CDR3 runs 14 residues. Here the CDR3 reads CASTPGFRTYEQYF.

The chain is built from TRBV30 and TRBJ2-3; TCRdb gives TRBD2 as the D gene, but with no DNA this cannot be confirmed. The CDR3 is 14 residues long. Germline V gene lookup returns CDR1 GTSNPN and CDR2 SVGIG (reference sequence). CDR3 in amino acids: CAWIRRGDTDTQYF.

The chain links TRBV20-1 to TRBJ2-1; TCRdb gives TRBD2 as the D gene, but with no DNA this cannot be confirmed. CDR1 is DFQATT, CDR2 SNEGSKA, per germline (reference sequence). The CDR3 length is 15 residues. The CDR3 sequence is CSARVSSGSNGEQFF.

V usage is TRBV4-3 and J usage is TRBJ2-1; TCRdb proposes TRBD1, but this gene call is untestable without DNA. The CDR3 runs to 17 residues. Germline-derived CDR1 and CDR2 are LGHNA and YSLEER. The CDR3 reads CASSQFNRASSYNEQFF.

The genes are TRBV12-3 or TRBV12-4 and TRBJ2-3; TCRdb calls TRBD1, which cannot be checked without DNA. The CDR3 is 12 amino acids. The CDR3 protein is CASSSPEGTQYF.

This chain's CDR3 is CASSFGLGSGSKYEQYF. V is TRBV12-3 or TRBV12-4 and J is TRBJ2-7; there is no DNA to check the TCRdb D call of TRBD2. This CDR3 comprises 17 residues.

V is TRBV7-3 and J is TRBJ1-1; TCRdb's D call, TRBD1, is unchecked because there is no DNA. This CDR3 contains 14 residues. Germline V gene sequence: CDR1 SGHTA, CDR2 FQGTGA. This CDR3 reads CASSPNTGGTEAFF. Full variable domain (rest looked up from reference TRBV7-3 and TRBJ1-1): GAGVSQTPSNKVTEKGKYVELRCDPISGHTALYWYRQSLGQGPEFLIYFQGTGAADDSGLPNDRFFAVRPEGSVSTLKIQRTERGDSAVYLCASSPNTGGTEAFFGQGTRLTVV.

The chain employs TRBV19 and TRBJ2-7. In germline, CDR1 is LNHDA, CDR2 SQIVND (reference sequence). The length of the CDR3 is 14 residues. CDR3: CASSIRGTSYEQYF. Full variable domain (missing parts from reference TRBV19 and TRBJ2-7): DGGITQSPKYLFRKEGQNVTLSCEQNLNHDAMYWYRQDPGQGLRLIYYSQIVNDFQKGDIAEGYSVSREKKESFPLTVTSAQKNPTAFYLCASSIRGTSYEQYFGPGTRLTVT.

The chain links TRBV20-1 to TRBJ2-7; TCRdb lists TRBD1, though no DNA is available to test this call. The CDR3 is 12 residues long. CDR1 and CDR2 from the germline V gene are DFQATT and SNEGSKA (reference sequence). CDR3 protein: CSTTGNGYEQYF.

The CDR3 is CASSRIRQSTDTQYF. The rearrangement links TRBV7-2 to TRBJ2-3; TCRdb names TRBD1, which stays unverified in the absence of DNA. Germline V gene lookup returns CDR1 SGHTA and CDR2 FQGNSA. The CDR3 is 15 residues long.

The V gene is TRBV11-2, the J gene TRBJ2-3; with no DNA, the TCRdb D assignment of TRBD2 cannot be verified. CDR3 size: 18 residues. Per germline, CDR1 SGHAT and CDR2 FQNNGV. CDR3 in amino acids: CASSALVISGSWPDTQYF.

The V gene is TRBV6-5, the J gene TRBJ2-4; TCRdb outputs TRBD2, but without DNA this stays unchecked. This CDR3 has 19 residues. Looked up from germline, CDR1 is MNHEY and CDR2 is SVGAGI. This CDR3 reads CASSYEGSGPLKAKNIQYF.

The chain employs TRBV18 and TRBJ2-5. Looked up from germline, CDR1 is KGHSH and CDR2 is LQKENI. The CDR3 has 13 amino acids. CDR3 residues: CASSPRMRETQYF.

V and J are TRBV12-3 or TRBV12-4 and TRBJ2-5; the D call from TCRdb, TRBD2, cannot be confirmed without DNA. The CDR3 totals 15 residues. The CDR3 loop is CATSLGGWDQETQYF.

The V and J genes are TRBV25-1 and TRBJ1-2; the TCRdb call, TRBD1, lacks DNA for checking. This CDR3 comprises 15 residues. The germline V gene has CDR1 MGHDK and CDR2 SYGVNS. CDR3 loop: CASRKKGDGSYGYTF.

This rearrangement joins TRBV5-6 to TRBJ2-2; TCRdb calls TRBD1, which cannot be checked without DNA. The CDR3 is made up of 15 amino acids. Per the germline V gene, CDR1 is SGHDT and CDR2 is YYEEEE. The CDR3 here is CASSRQGMNTGELFF.

The genes are TRBV19 and TRBJ2-5; the D call of TRBD2 rests on TCRdb alone, since no DNA is present to check it. This CDR3 has 13 amino acids. Looked up from germline, CDR1 is LNHDA and CDR2 is SQIVND (reference sequence). CDR3 residues: CASRPNGTPGQYF.

CDR3 amino acids: CASSLGTNPRETQYF. This chain links TRBV12-3 or TRBV12-4 with TRBJ2-5; TCRdb returns TRBD2, unconfirmable since there is no DNA. The CDR3 sequence is 15 residues long.

The chain carries TRBV7-2 and TRBJ2-1; TCRdb's D call, TRBD1, is unchecked because there is no DNA. The CDR3 runs 15 residues. Germline loops: CDR1 SGHTA, CDR2 FQGNSA. The CDR3: CASNPGQVPSDEQFF.

This chain joins TRBV28 and TRBJ2-1; as DNA is missing, the TRBD2 call by TCRdb cannot be tested. CDR3 length equals 16 residues. Germline CDR1 reads MDHEN; CDR2 reads SYDVKM. CDR3 amino acids: CASSPIGQSSYNEQFF.

The chain carries TRBV7-2 and TRBJ2-2. Germline CDR1 reads SGHTA; CDR2 reads FQGNSA. The CDR3 consists of 13 residues. Here the CDR3 reads CASSYIATGELFF.

The chain has TRBV7-9 and TRBJ2-3; lacking DNA, the TRBD1 call made by TCRdb goes unchecked. Germline-derived CDR1 and CDR2 are SEHNR and FQNEAQ (reference sequence). The CDR3 length is 14 residues. The CDR3 here is CASSVDRGYDTQYF.

V usage is TRBV20-1 and J usage is TRBJ1-4. The CDR3 is 11 amino acids. Germline lookup yields CDR1 DFQATT and CDR2 SNEGSKA (reference sequence). Here the CDR3 reads CSAPIGEKLFF.